The 6 T cell receptor beta chains given below trace back to one sample, sequenced in a study of blood T cell repertoires in COVID-19. Profiled with immunoSEQ multiplex PCR; TCRdb holds only in-frame clones, not every one. The table lists approximately 120,000 clones, roughly 90% of them singletons. Input material: peripheral blood. The receptors here all came from a man in his forties or fifties with acute or convalescent COVID-19.

This clone appeared once. The rearrangement joins TRBV5-4 to TRBJ2-2, with D tentatively TRBD2 (6 bases). The CDR3 has 14 residues. Germline V gives CDR1 SGHNT, CDR2 YYREEE (reference sequence). Deletions cut 1 base from V and 6 bases from J, with 10 bases between. This chain's CDR3 is CASSLRASAGELFF. DNA of the CDR3: TGTGCCAGCAGCTTGCGAGCTAGCGCCGGGGAGCTGTTTTTT.

The chain couples TRBV5-1 to TRBJ2-5; 7 bases are shared with TRBD1. Looked up from germline, CDR1 is SGHRS and CDR2 is YFSETQ. The length of the CDR3 is 15 residues. Losses at the gene ends were 4 bases for V and 1 base for J; bases not matched to a gene: 7. This CDR3 reads CASSDGTAIQETQYF. For the CDR3, the DNA is TGCGCCAGCAGCGACGGGACAGCCATCCAAGAGACCCAGTACTTC.

J is TRBJ2-7 and V is TRBV18; the match to TRBD1 covers 9 bases. This CDR3 is built from 15 residues. Germline loops: CDR1 KGHSH, CDR2 LQKENI. J was trimmed by 3 bases and V by 3 bases; bases with no gene match: 6. CDR3 nucleotides: TGTGCCAGCTCACCTGGGGGGACAGGGCGCTACGAGCAGTACTTC. It is translated as CASSPGGTGRYEQYF. Combining the CDR3 with reference TRBV18 and TRBJ2-7 gives the whole variable domain NAGVMQNPRHLVRRRGQEARLRCSPMKGHSHVYWYRQLPEEGLKFMVYLQKENIIDESGMPKERFSAEFPKEGPSILRIQQVVRGDSAAYFCASSPGGTGRYEQYFGPGTRLTVT.

V usage is TRBV6-6 and J usage is TRBJ1-4, with 8 bases fitting TRBD1. Germline-derived CDR1 and CDR2 are MNHNY and SVGAGI (reference sequence). CDR3 size: 16 residues. Losses at the gene ends were 6 bases for V and 3 bases for J; bases not matched to a gene: 9. CDR3 residues: CASRPQGAGANEKLFF. CDR3 sequence (DNA): TGTGCCAGCAGGCCTCAGGGGGCGGGTGCTAATGAAAAACTGTTTTTT.

The chain links TRBV4-1 to TRBJ2-1; 11 positions agree with TRBD2. Germline values: CDR1 MGHRA, CDR2 YSYEKL. The V segment lost 0 bases and the J segment 4 bases; nucleotides outside the gene matches: 14. The CDR3 runs to 20 residues. Here the CDR3 DNA reads TGCGCCAGCAGCCAAGACTTAAAACTAGCGGGAGAGGGGGTGTACAATGAGCAGTTCTTC. This sequence encodes CASSQDLKLAGEGVYNEQFF.

V gene TRBV4-2 combines with J gene TRBJ2-2, with D possibly matching TRBD2 (6 bases). This CDR3 contains 16 residues. Germline CDR1 and CDR2: LGHNA and YNFKEQ. V was clipped by 0 bases and J by 3 bases, with 11 bases between them. Written as DNA, the CDR3 is TGTGCCAGCAGCCAAGAAACTTTAGCGGACACCGGGGAGCTGTTTTTT. Amino acid sequence: CASSQETLADTGELFF.